These 5 T cell receptor beta chains were sequenced from one sample in a study of T cell responses to AZD1222 COVID-19 vaccine. Using immunoSEQ multiplex PCR, the repertoire was profiled, and TCRdb retains in-frame clones only, with some absent. Among 140,000 to 150,000 clones listed, about 92% were seen once. The starting material was peripheral blood, obtained 28 days after the second AZD1222 dose. These receptors were taken from an adult who received the AZD1222 COVID-19 vaccine.

This clone has only one observation. The chain recombines TRBV5-6 with TRBJ2-7; D not resolved. The CDR3 sequence is 15 residues long. From germline, CDR1 is SGHDT and CDR2 YYEEEE. Trimming took 1 base from V and 2 from J, leaving 13 bases between them. The CDR3 loop is CASSLSPGGTYEQYF. For the CDR3, the DNA is TGTGCCAGCAGCTTGTCGCCTGGCGGAACCTACGAGCAGTACTTC.

This clone was counted a single time. This chain connects TRBV27 to TRBJ2-7; 16 nucleotides align to TRBD2. J gave up 2 bases and V 1 base, and 2 bases lay outside the gene matches. The germline V gene has CDR1 MNHEY and CDR2 SMNVEV (reference sequence). CDR3 length: 17 amino acids. DNA of the CDR3: TGTGCCAGCAGTTTATACGGGACTAGCGGGAGGGCCTACGAGCAGTACTTC. This sequence encodes CASSLYGTSGRAYEQYF.

The J gene is TRBJ1-1, the V gene TRBV7-2, with 11 bases lining up with TRBD1. The V gene's germline CDR1 is SGHTA and CDR2 FQGNSA. After removal of 5 bases from V and 7 bases from J, the junction contained 9 bases not matched to a gene. The CDR3 runs to 15 residues. The CDR3 DNA follows: TGTGCCAGCAGCGCCAGGACAGGGGGCGATTTTGAAGCTTTCTTT. It translates to CASSARTGGDFEAFF.

The chain has TRBV4-2 and TRBJ1-3, with 12 bases matching TRBD1. Germline V gene sequence: CDR1 LGHNA, CDR2 YNFKEQ. The CDR3 totals 17 residues. Trimming cost V 0 bases and J 7 bases; bases outside gene matches: 7. CDR3 bases: TGTGCCAGCAGCCAAGATTTGGGGACAGGGGGCCCCAACACCATATATTTT. This gives the protein CASSQDLGTGGPNTIYF.

The chain is built from TRBV7-8 and TRBJ2-5, with D possibly matching TRBD2 (5 bases). The CDR3 runs to 14 residues. The germline V gene has CDR1 SGHVS and CDR2 FQNEAQ. Trimming took 0 bases from V and 3 from J, leaving 8 bases between them. The CDR3 DNA reads as TGTGCCAGCAGCTTAGCTAGCGAAAAAGAGACCCAGTACTTC. The encoded protein is CASSLASEKETQYF. Based on the CDR3 plus reference TRBV7-8 and TRBJ2-5, the full variable domain is GAGVSQSPRYKVAKRGQDVALRCDPISGHVSLFWYQQALGQGPEFLTYFQNEAQLDKSGLPSDRFFAERPEGSVSTLKIQRTQQEDSAVYLCASSLASEKETQYFGPGTRLLVL.